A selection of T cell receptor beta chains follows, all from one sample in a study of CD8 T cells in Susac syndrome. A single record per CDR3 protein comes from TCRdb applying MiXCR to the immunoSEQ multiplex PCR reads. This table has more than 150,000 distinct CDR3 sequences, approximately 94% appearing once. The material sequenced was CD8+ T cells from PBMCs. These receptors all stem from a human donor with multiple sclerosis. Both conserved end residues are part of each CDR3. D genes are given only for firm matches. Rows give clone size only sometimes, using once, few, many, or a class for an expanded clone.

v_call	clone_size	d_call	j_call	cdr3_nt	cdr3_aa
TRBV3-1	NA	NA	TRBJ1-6	TGTGCCAGCAGGGGGCCGCTCGATTCACCCCTCCACTTT	CASRGPLDSPLHF
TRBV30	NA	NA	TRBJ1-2	TGTGCCTGGAGTGTAACCGTCTGGGGCTACACCTTC	CAWSVTVWGYTF
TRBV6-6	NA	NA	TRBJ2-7	TGTGCCAGCAGTTACTCGATGGCGGAGGGGGGGTACTTC	CASSYSMAEGGYF
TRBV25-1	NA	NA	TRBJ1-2	TGTGCCAGCAGTGACTTAAAGACAGCTGGTAGGTATGGCTACACCTTC	CASSDLKTAGRYGYTF
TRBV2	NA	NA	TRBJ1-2	TGTGCCAACCCACAGGGCTTCAACTATGGCTACACCTTC	CANPQGFNYGYTF
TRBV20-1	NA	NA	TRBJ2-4	TGCAGTGCTCGGGGGAGGGCCAAAAACATTCAGTACTTC	CSARGRAKNIQYF
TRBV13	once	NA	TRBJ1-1	TGTGCCAGCAGCCCGGGACGGGCGAACACTGAAGCTTTCTTT	CASSPGRANTEAFF
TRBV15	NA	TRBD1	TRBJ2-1	TGTGCCACCAGCAGAGATCGGGACGAGGGGGCAAATGAGCAGTTCTTC	CATSRDRDEGANEQFF
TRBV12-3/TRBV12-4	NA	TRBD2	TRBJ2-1	TGTGCCAGCAGTATAGCGGGGGGCCCCTACAATGAGCAGTTCTTC	CASSIAGGPYNEQFF
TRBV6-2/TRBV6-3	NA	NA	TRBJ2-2	TGTGCCAGCAGCCCCGTGGCGGCGAACACCGGGGAGCTGTTTTTT	CASSPVAANTGELFF
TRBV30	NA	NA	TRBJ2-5	TGTGCCTGGAGTGTACAGTTAAAGGCAAAAGAGACCCAGTACTTC	CAWSVQLKAKETQYF
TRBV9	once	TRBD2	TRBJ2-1	TGTGCCAGCAGCCCCTGGCTAGCGGGGGGCTCCGTGGACAATGAGCAGTTCTTC	CASSPWLAGGSVDNEQFF
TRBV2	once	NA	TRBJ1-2	TGTGCCAGTGCAGGGTTTGGCTACACCTTC	CASAGFGYTF
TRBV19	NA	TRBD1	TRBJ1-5	TGTGCCAGTAGCCGCGGACAGGGCCGCAATCAGCCCCAGCATTTT	CASSRGQGRNQPQHF
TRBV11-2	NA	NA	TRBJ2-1	TGTGCCAGCAGCTTGTCGACTAGGTGGGTAGAGCAGTTCTTC	CASSLSTRWVEQFF
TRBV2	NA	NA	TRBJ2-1	TGTGCCAGCAGTGATGGTCCTGGGGGTTACAATGAGCAGTTCTTC	CASSDGPGGYNEQFF
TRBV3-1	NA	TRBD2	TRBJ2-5	TGTGCCAGCAGCAGTAAAACTAGCGGGGGAGCAAGGGAGACCCAGTACTTC	CASSSKTSGGARETQYF
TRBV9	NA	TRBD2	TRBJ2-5	TGTGCCAGCAGCGCGAGCAGCGGGGGCTCGGGGGAGACCCAGTACTTC	CASSASSGGSGETQYF
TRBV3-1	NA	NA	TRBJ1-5	TGTGCCAGCAGCCAAGGGACAGTGACTAATCAGCCCCAGCATTTT	CASSQGTVTNQPQHF
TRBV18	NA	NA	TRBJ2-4	TGTGCCAGCTCACCTCCGCGGAGGGGGCTTCTGGGCATTCAGTACTTC	CASSPPRRGLLGIQYF
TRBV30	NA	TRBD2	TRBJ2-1	TGTGCCTGGAGTGTGGGTAGCGGGAACTACAATGAGCAGTTCTTC	CAWSVGSGNYNEQFF
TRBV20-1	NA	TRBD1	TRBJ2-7	TGCAGTGCTAGCTCCTGGGACAGGGGGCCCTACGAGCAGTACTTC	CSASSWDRGPYEQYF
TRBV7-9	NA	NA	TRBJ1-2	TGTGCCAGCAGCTCTCCCCGGACAGAGAAAAACTATGGCTACACCTTC	CASSSPRTEKNYGYTF
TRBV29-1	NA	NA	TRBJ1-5	TGCAGCGTATGGGAGACCCGACTCCATTTT	CSVWETRLHF
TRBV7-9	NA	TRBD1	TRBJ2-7	TGTGCCAGCAGCGGACAGGGAGCCTTGTACGAGCAGTACTTC	CASSGQGALYEQYF
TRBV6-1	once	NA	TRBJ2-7	TGTGCCAGCAGTGAGAGACAGCCCTCCTACGAGCAGTACTTC	CASSERQPSYEQYF
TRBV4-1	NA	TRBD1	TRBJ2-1	TGCGCCAGCAGCCAGGTACAGGGGGATGAGCAGTTCTTC	CASSQVQGDEQFF
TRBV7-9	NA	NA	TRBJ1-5	TGTGCCAGCAGCCCACCGGGGTACAATCAGCCCCAGCATTTT	CASSPPGYNQPQHF
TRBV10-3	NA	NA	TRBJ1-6	TGTGCCGCAGGGAATTCACCCCTCCACTTT	CAAGNSPLHF
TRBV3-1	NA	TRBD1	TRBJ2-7	TGTGCCAGCAGCCAAGATGCCTGGGGACAGCTGCTTAGGTTGTACTTC	CASSQDAWGQLLRLYF
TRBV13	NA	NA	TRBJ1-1	TGTGCCAGCAGCTTGATTGGGGGCGCCACTGAAGCTTTCTTT	CASSLIGGATEAFF
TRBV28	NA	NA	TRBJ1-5	TGTGCCAGCAGTTTAGAGGGGCGTTTACGTTATCAGCCCCAGCATTTT	CASSLEGRLRYQPQHF
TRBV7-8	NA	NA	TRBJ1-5	TGTGCCAGCAGCTTAGGCGGGCAGTCCAATCAGCCCCAGCATTTT	CASSLGGQSNQPQHF
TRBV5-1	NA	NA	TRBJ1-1	TGCGCCAGCAGCCCGGGACTTTCACACACTGAAGCTTTCTTT	CASSPGLSHTEAFF
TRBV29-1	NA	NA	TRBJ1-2	TGCAGCGTTGGGGGGGAGGCCAACTATGGCTACACCTTC	CSVGGEANYGYTF
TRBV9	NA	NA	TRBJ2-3	TGTGCCAGCAGCGCCTTGGATGGGGTTAGAGCAAGCACAGATACGCAGTATTTT	CASSALDGVRASTDTQYF
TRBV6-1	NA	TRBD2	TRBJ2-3	TGTGCCAGCAGCGAAGCGGGGGGGCCTCCAGATACGCAGTATTTT	CASSEAGGPPDTQYF
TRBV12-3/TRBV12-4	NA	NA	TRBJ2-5	TGTGCCAGCAGCACACCAGAGACCCAGTACTTC	CASSTPETQYF
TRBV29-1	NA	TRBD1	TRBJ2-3	TGCAGCGTTGAATTGGTTACAGGGGAATTTGTCGCAGATACGCAGTATTTT	CSVELVTGEFVADTQYF
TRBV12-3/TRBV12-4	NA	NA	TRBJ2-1	TGTGCCAGCAGTTTAGCGAAGTACAATGAGCAGTTCTTC	CASSLAKYNEQFF
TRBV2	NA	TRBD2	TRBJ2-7	TGTGCCAGCAGTGTCCTAGCGGGGGAGCCAACCCGATCCTACGAGCAGTACTTC	CASSVLAGEPTRSYEQYF